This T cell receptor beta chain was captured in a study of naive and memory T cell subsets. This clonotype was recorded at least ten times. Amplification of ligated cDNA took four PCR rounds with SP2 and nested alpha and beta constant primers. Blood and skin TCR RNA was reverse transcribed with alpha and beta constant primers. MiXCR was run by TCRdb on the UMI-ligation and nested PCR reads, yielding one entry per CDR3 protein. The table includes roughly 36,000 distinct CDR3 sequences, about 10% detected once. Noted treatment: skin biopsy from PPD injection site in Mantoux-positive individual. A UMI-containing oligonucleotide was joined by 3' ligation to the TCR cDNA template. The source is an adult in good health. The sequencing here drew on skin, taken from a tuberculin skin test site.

This CDR3 is CASSLAGTSGANVLTF. The CDR3 region has the DNA TGTGCCAGCAGCTTAGCGGGAACCTCTGGGGCCAACGTCCTGACTTTC. The rearrangement uses TRBV7-2 and TRBJ2-6; the D is unclear. The V gene's germline CDR1 is SGHTA and CDR2 FQGNSA. V gave up 0 bases and J gave up 0 bases, with 6 bases separating them. CDR3 length: 16 residues.